This T cell receptor beta chain was identified in a study of blood T cells in healthy people across ages (dated by TCRdb to the mid-2010s). Some background on the complete study: In model experiments, roughly one uniquely barcoded TCR beta cDNA molecule per two T cells was captured by template switching. To track age-related changes in TCR beta repertoire diversity, the study relied on deep sequencing normalized with unique cDNA molecular identifiers. To avoid experimental bias, donors of different ages were spread randomly across the sequencing lanes. For two donors (one aged 18 to 29 and one aged 80 or older), the study analyzed two additional independent replicas of 1 million unique cDNA reads from the same blood draw. Four age groups were formed from the donors: young (average approximately 15 years), middle-aged (roughly 38), aged (approximately 60) and long-lived (about 80). Broader findings and caveats from the paper: Bulk unsorted PBMC profiling prevented conclusive comparison of naive and antigen-experienced compartments. There was a strong correlation between observed TCR beta diversity and the percentage of naive T cells measured by flow cytometry. Because donor CMV infection status was unknown, age-related changes in expanded clonotypes were potentially confounded. Compared with the aged group, the long-lived group had more naive CD4+ T cells, fewer expanded clones and increased TCR diversity, suggesting age selection. Observed TCR beta diversity per million T cells fell roughly linearly with age, and a significant reduction was already apparent by age around 40. Estimates of total diversity based on one million sequenced T cells were considered lower bounds and underestimates.

To prepare the library, 5' RACE was applied. These reads were obtained on an Illumina HiSeq 2500. A second roughly 6 to 12 cycle PCR used a sample-barcoded 5' primer and a J-beta primer mix. A template-switch 5' adaptor carrying 12 random nucleotides introduced a unique molecular identifier onto each TCR beta cDNA molecule. Each sample yielded at least 3 million CDR3-containing paired-end reads. First-strand cDNA synthesis was performed from all RNA using the Mint cDNA synthesis kit, with priming by a TRBC-specific oligonucleotide. Following uracil-DNA glycosylase treatment, a first 18-cycle PCR with universal primers M1SS and BC2_uni_R was performed on all cDNA. From the authors' description of their analysis: For normalization, 1 million high-quality reads were randomly selected from each sample, with every read carrying a distinct molecular identifier. Reads sharing molecular identifiers were discarded rather than binned into consensus sequences. CDR3 identification, clonotype clustering and error correction used MiTCR with a Q25 quality threshold and the strictest error-elimination algorithm. A nonparametric unseen species model with Euler transformation was used to estimate lower-bound total TCR beta diversity. Starting from the raw public reads, TCRdb applied fastp trimming at Q25, assembled clones with MiXCR and retained in-frame beta chains. Every distinct CDR3 protein forms one entry, paired with its most common genes and DNA. These V and J calls rely on TCRdb rather than the paper's analysis. The sample table records fewer than 950,000 distinct CDR3 sequences; about 55% of these occur just once. The ten largest account for 40% to 50% of the sample.

Donors were about 36 systemically healthy Caucasian individuals from Russia aged roughly 6 to 100 years. Each donor gave around 9.9 milliliters of peripheral blood, collected into EDTA-treated Vacutainer tubes. Ficoll-Paque density-gradient centrifugation was used to isolate PBMCs, with at least 6.5 million per sample. Total RNA, at least 6 micrograms per sample, was extracted from PBMCs with Trizol reagent. For every donor, flow cytometry on a PBMC aliquot measured the percentage of naive CD45RAhigh/CD27high T cells. Trimming takes 6 bases from V and 3 bases from J, and the germline ends sit 15 bases apart. CDR1 and CDR2 (DFQATT, SNEGSKA) derive from the germline V gene (reference sequence). Spanning cysteine to phenylalanine, the CDR3 consists of 13 amino acids. This entry keeps only the CDR3 DNA: 39 bases, framed from base 1. This clonotype occurred a few times. Its antigen remains undetermined. One base away there is no much larger clone; base qualities are not given.

The sequencing input was blood. The chain is made from TRBV20-1 and TRBJ2-7; the D gene is perhaps TRBD1, on 5 matching bases. This TCR was sampled from a man at least 80 years old in good health. Here the CDR3 is given as CSATRQIGYEQYF. The bases read TGCAGTGCCACACGACAGATAGGCTACGAGCAGTACTTC.